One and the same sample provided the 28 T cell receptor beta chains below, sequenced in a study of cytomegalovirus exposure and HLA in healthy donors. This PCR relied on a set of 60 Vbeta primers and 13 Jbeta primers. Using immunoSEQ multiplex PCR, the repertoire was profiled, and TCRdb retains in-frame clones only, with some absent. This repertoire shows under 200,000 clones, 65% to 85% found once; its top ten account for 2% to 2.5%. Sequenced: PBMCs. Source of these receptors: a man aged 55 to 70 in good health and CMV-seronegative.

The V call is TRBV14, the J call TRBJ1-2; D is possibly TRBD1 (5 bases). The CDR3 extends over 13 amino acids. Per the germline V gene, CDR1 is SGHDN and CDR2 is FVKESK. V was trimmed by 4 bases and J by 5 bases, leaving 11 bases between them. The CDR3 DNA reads TGTGCCAGCAGCCCATCCCGGGGGTATGGCTACACCTTC. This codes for CASSPSRGYGYTF.

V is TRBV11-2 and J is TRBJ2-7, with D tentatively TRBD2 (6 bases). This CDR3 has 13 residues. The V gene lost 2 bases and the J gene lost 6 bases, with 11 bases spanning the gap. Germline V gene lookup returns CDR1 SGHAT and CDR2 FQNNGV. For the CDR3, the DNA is TGTGCCAGCAGCTTATTGGAAGCGGGCGAGCAGTACTTC. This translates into CASSLLEAGEQYF.

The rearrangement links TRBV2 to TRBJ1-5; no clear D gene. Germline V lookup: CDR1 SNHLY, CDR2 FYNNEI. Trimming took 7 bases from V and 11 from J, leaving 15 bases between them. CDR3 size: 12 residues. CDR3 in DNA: TGTGCCAGCAAGGCAGGTCCCGGGACCCAGCATTTT. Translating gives CASKAGPGTQHF.

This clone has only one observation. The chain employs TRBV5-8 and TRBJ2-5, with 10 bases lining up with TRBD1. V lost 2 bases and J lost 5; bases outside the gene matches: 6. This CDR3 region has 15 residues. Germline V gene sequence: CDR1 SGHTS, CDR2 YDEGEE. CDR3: CASSLRQGARETQYF. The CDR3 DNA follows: TGTGCCAGCAGCTTACGACAGGGGGCGCGGGAGACCCAGTACTTC.

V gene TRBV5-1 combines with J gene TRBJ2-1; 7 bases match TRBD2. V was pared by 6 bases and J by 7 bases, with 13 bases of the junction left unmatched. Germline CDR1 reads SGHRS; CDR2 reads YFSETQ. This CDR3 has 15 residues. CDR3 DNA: TGCGCCAGCACTGTTTTGGTGACTAGCCTGAATGAGCAGTTCTTC. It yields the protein CASTVLVTSLNEQFF.

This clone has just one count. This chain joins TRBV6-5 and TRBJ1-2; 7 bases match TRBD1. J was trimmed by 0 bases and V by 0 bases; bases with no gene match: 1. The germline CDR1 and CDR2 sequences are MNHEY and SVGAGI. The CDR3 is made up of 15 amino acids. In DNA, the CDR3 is TGTGCCAGCAGTTACTCCAGGGGGGCTAACTATGGCTACACCTTC. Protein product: CASSYSRGANYGYTF.

CDR3 bases: TGTGCCAGCATCCGGACAGGGTATTATGAGCAGTTCTTC. The encoded protein is CASIRTGYYEQFF. The chain has TRBV6-1 and TRBJ2-1, with 8 bases matching TRBD1. Germline V gene lookup returns CDR1 MNHNS and CDR2 SASEGT. The CDR3 sequence is 13 residues long. V lost 7 bases to trimming and J lost 8 bases; unmatched junction nucleotides: 7.

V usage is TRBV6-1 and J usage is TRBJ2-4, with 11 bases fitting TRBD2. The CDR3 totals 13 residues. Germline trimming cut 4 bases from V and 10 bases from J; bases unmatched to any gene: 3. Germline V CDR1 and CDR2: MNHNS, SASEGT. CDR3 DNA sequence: TGTGCCAGCAGTGGATTAGCGGGGGGGATTCAGTACTTC. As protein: CASSGLAGGIQYF.

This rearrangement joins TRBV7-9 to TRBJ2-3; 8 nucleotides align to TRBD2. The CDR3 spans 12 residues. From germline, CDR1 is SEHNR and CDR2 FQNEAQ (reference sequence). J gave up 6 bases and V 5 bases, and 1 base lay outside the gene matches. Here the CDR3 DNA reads TGTGCCAGCAGCGCTAGCGGGGATACGCAGTATTTT. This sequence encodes CASSASGDTQYF.

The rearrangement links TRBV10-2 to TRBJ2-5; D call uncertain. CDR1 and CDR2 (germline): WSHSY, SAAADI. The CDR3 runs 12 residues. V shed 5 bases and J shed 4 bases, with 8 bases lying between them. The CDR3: CASSNSGETQYF. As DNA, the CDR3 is TGCGCCAGCAGTAACAGTGGAGAGACCCAGTACTTC.

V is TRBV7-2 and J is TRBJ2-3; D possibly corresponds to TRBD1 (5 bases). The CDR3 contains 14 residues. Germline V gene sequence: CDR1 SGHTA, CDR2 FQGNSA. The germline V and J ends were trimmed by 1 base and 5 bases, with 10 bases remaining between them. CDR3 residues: CASSLGHQGDTQYF. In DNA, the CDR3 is TGTGCCAGCAGCTTAGGTCATCAGGGAGATACGCAGTATTTT.

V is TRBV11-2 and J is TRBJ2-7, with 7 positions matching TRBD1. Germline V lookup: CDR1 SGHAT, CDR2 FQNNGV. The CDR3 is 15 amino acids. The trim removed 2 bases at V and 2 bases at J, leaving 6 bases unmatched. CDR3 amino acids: CASSLSIGQAYEQYF. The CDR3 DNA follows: TGTGCCAGCAGCTTATCTATCGGACAGGCCTACGAGCAGTACTTC.

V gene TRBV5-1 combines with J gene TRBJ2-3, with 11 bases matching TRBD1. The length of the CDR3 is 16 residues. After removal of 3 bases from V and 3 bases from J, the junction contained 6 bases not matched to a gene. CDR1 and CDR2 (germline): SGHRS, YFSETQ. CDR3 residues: CASSWIGQGATDTQYF. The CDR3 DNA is TGCGCCAGCAGCTGGATTGGACAGGGGGCGACAGATACGCAGTATTTT.

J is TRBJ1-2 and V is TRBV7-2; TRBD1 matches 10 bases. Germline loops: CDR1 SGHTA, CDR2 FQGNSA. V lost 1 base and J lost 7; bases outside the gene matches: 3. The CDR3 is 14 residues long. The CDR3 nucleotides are TGTGCCAGCAGCTTAGGGACAGGGGGTAGTGGCTACACCTTC. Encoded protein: CASSLGTGGSGYTF.

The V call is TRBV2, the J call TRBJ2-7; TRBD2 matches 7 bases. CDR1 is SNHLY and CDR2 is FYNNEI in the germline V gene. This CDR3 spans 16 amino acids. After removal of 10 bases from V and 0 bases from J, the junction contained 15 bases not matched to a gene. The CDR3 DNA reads TGTGCCACCTTTAACCCGGCTAGCGGACGCTCCTACGAGCAGTACTTC. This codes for CATFNPASGRSYEQYF.

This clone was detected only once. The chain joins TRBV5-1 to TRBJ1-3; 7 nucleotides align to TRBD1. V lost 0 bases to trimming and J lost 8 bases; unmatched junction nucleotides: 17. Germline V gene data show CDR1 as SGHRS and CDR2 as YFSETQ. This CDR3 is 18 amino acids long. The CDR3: CASSLGNPDRVAMDTIYF. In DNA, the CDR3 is TGCGCCAGCAGCTTGGGAAACCCCGACAGGGTCGCGATGGACACCATATATTTT.

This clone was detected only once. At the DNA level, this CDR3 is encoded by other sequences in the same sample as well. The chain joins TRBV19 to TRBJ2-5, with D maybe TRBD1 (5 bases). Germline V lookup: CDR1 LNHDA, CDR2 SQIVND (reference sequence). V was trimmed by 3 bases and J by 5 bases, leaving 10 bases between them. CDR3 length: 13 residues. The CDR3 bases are TGTGCCAGTAGTATTCAGGGCGTGGAGACCCAGTACTTC. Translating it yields CASSIQGVETQYF.

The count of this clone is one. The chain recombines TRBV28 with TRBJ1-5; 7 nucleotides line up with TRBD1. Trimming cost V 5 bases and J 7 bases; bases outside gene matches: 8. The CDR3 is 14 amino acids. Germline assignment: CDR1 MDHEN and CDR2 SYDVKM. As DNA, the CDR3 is TGTGCCAGCAGTCCACGACAGGGTCGGCAGCCCCAGCATTTT. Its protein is CASSPRQGRQPQHF. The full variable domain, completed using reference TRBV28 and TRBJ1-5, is DVKVTQSSRYLVKRTGEKVFLECVQDMDHENMFWYRQDPGLGLRLIYFSYDVKMKEKGDIPEGYSVSREKKERFSLILESASTNQTSMYLCASSPRQGRQPQHFGDGTRLSIL.

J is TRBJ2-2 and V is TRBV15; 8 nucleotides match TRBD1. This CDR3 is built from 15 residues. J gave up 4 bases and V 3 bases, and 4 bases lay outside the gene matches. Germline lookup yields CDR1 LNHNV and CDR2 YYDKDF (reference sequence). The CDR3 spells CATSRDRALTGELFF. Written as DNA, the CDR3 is TGTGCCACCAGCAGGGACAGGGCGCTCACCGGGGAGCTGTTTTTT.

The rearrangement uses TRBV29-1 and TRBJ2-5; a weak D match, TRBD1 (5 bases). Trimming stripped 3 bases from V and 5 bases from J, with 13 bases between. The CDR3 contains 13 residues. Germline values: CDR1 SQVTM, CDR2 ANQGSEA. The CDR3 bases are TGCAGCGTTGACAGGGTGCCCGGGGAGACCCAGTACTTC. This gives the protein CSVDRVPGETQYF.

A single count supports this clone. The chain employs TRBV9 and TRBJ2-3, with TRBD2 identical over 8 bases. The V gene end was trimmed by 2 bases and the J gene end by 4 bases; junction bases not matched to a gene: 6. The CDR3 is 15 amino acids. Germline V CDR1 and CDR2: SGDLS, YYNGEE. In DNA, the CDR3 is TGTGCCAGCAGCGTCCCCGGGGGGGGCCCAGATACGCAGTATTTT. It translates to CASSVPGGGPDTQYF.

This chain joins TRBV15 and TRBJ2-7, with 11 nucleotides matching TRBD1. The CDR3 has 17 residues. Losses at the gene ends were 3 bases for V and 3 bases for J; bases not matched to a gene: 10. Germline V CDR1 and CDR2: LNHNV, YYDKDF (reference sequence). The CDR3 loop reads CATSRVSGTGGHYEQYF. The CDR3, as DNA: TGTGCCACCAGCAGGGTTTCCGGGACAGGGGGACACTACGAGCAGTACTTC.

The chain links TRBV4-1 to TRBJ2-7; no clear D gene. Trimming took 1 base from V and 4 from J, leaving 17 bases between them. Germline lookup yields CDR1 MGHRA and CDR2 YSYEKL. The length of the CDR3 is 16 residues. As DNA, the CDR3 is TGCGCCAGCAGCCAAGGGAGAGGCGCAGAAGGTTACGAGCAGTACTTC. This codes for CASSQGRGAEGYEQYF.

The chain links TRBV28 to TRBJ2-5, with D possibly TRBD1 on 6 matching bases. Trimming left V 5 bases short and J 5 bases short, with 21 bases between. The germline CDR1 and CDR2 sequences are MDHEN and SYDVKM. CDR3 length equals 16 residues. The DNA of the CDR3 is TGTGCCAGCAGTCCACACAGGGCTCGGCTTAGGGAGACCCAGTACTTC. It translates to CASSPHRARLRETQYF.

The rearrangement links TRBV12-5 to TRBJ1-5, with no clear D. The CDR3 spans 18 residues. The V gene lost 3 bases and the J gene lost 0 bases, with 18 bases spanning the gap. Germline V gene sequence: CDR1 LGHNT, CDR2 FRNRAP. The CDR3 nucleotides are TGTGCTAGTGGTTTCGTCTCTCTAGCGGGGATTAGCAATCAGCCCCAGCATTTT. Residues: CASGFVSLAGISNQPQHF.

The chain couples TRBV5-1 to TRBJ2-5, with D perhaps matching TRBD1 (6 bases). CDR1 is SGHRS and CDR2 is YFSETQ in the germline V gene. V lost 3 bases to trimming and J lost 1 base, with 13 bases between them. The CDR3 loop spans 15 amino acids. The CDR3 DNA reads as TGCGCCAGCAGCTCAACAGGGATCTCCCAAGAGACCCAGTACTTC. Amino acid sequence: CASSSTGISQETQYF.

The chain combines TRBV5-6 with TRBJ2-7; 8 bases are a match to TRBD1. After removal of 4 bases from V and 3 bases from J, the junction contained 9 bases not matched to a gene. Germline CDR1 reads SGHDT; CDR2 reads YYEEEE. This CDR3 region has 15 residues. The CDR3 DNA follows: TGTGCCAGCAGCCTGGACAGGGCTCCCTTCTACGAGCAGTACTTC. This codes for CASSLDRAPFYEQYF. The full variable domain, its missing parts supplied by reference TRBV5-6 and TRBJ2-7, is DAGVTQSPTHLIKTRGQQVTLRCSPKSGHDTVSWYQQALGQGPQFIFQYYEEEERQRGNFPDRFSGHQFPNYSSELNVNALLLGDSALYLCASSLDRAPFYEQYFGPGTRLTVT.

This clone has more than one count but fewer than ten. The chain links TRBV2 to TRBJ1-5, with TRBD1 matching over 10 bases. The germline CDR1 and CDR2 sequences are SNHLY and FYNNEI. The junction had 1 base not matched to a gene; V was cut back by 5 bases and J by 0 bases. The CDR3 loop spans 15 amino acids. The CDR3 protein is CASSRDRGSNQPQHF. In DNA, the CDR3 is TGTGCCAGCAGTCGGGACAGGGGTAGCAATCAGCCCCAGCATTTT.